The 5 T cell receptor beta chains below were found in one sample sequenced in a study of beta chain features in type 1 diabetes. The isolated RNA, all of it, was reverse transcribed, so expressed TCRB transcripts were what got sequenced. The data were produced by immunoSEQ multiplex PCR, yet TCRdb's version contains in-frame clones alone and is incomplete. The profile shows a few hundred thousand clones, roughly 16% of them singletons. Sequenced sample: naive CD4+ T cells from blood. The receptors were gathered from a woman between 18 and 29 years old in good health.

The chain recombines TRBV29-1 with TRBJ1-5; D is unresolved. Germline V gene data show CDR1 as SQVTM and CDR2 as ANQGSEA. This CDR3 has 13 residues. The ends were cut back, 6 bases at V and 1 base at J, with 10 bases in the middle. The CDR3 reads CSVRKESNQPQHF. CDR3 sequence (DNA): TGCAGCGTAAGGAAGGAGAGCAATCAGCCCCAGCATTTT. The variable domain in full, completed from reference TRBV29-1 and TRBJ1-5, reads SAVISQKPSRDICQRGTSLTIQCQVDSQVTMMFWYRQQPGQSLTLIATANQGSEATYESGFVIDKFPISRPNLTFSTLTVSNMSPEDSSIYLCSVRKESNQPQHFGDGTRLSIL.

The rearrangement links TRBV7-6 to TRBJ1-4; D is possibly TRBD1 (6 bases). The V and J ends lost 4 bases and 5 bases respectively, with 11 bases between them. Germline values: CDR1 SGHVS, CDR2 FNYEAQ. There are 14 residues in the CDR3. CDR3 in amino acids: CASSSGQWNEKLFF. CDR3 nucleotide sequence: TGTGCCAGCAGCTCCGGACAGTGGAATGAAAAACTGTTTTTT.

This clone has just a few counts. The chain uses TRBV7-3 and TRBJ2-5; 7 positions agree with TRBD1. Germline V gene sequence: CDR1 SGHTA, CDR2 FQGTGA. V gave up 2 bases and J gave up 1 base; unmatched junction bases: 1. There are 14 residues in the CDR3. CDR3 bases: TGTGCCAGCAGCTTAGGGACAGCCCAAGAGACCCAGTACTTC. Translating gives CASSLGTAQETQYF.

This clone has just a few counts. This chain uses TRBV5-4 with TRBJ2-7; no reliable D call. V dropped 3 bases and J dropped 6 bases, with 16 bases sitting between them. CDR3 size: 14 residues. From germline, CDR1 is SGHNT and CDR2 YYREEE (reference sequence). The CDR3 spells CASSSPSSASEQYF. The CDR3 DNA is TGTGCCAGCAGCTCGCCCTCCTCAGCGAGCGAGCAGTACTTC.

The chain carries TRBV15 and TRBJ2-1; 7 nucleotides align to TRBD1. Germline CDR1 LNHNV, CDR2 YYDKDF (reference sequence). The length of the CDR3 is 16 residues. V lost 2 bases to trimming and J lost 3 bases; unmatched junction nucleotides: 7. CDR3 in DNA: TGTGCCACCAGCAGAAACCGGGACAGAAACTACAATGAGCAGTTCTTC. Translation gives CATSRNRDRNYNEQFF.